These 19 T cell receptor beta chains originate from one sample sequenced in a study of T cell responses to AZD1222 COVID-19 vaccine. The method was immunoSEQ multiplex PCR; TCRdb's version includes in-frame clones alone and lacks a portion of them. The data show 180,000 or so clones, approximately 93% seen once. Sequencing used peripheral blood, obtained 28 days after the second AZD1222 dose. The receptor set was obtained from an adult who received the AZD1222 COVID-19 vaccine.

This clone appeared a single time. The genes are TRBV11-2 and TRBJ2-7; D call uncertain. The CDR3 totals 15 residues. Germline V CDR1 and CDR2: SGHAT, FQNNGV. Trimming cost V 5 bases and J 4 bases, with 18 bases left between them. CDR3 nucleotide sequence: TGTGCCAGCAGCCCCCTCGAAGGGTACACTTACGAGCAGTACTTC. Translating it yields CASSPLEGYTYEQYF.

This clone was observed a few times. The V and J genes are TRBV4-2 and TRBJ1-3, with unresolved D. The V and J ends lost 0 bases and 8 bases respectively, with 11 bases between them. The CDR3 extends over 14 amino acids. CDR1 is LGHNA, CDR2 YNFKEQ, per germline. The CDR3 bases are TGTGCCAGCAGCCAAGATGGCCGGGCGGACACCATATATTTT. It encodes CASSQDGRADTIYF.

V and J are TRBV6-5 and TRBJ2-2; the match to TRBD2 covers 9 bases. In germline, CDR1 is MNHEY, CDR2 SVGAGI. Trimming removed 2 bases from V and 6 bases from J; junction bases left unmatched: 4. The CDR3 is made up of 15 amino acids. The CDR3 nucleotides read TGTGCCAGCAGTTACCCAGCGGGGGGCTCCGGGGAGCTGTTTTTT. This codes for CASSYPAGGSGELFF.

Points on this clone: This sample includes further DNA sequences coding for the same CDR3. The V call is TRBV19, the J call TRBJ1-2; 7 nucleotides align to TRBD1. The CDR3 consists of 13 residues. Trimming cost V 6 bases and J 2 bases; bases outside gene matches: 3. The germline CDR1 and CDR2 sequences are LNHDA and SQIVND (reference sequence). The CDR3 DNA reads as TGTGCCAGTAGCCCGGACAGGAACTATGGCTACACCTTC. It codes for CASSPDRNYGYTF.

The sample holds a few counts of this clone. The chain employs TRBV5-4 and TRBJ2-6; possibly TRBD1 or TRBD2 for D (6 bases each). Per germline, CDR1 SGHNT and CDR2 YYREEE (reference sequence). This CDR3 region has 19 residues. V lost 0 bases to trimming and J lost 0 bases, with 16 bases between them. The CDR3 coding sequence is TGTGCCAGCAGCTTGGTCGGGGGCAGTATAGCCTCTGGGGCCAACGTCCTGACTTTC. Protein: CASSLVGGSIASGANVLTF. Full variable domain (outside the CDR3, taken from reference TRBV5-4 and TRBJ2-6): ETGVTQSPTHLIKTRGQQVTLRCSSQSGHNTVSWYQQALGQGPQFIFQYYREEENGRGNFPPRFSGLQFPNYSSELNVNALELDDSALYLCASSLVGGSIASGANVLTFGAGSRLTVL.

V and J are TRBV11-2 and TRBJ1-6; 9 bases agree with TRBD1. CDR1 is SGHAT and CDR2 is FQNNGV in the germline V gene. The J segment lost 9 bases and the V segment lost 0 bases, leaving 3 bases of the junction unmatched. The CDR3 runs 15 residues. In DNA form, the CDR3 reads TGTGCCAGCAGCTTAGAACAGGGGGCGGTTTCACCCCTCCACTTT. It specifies CASSLEQGAVSPLHF.

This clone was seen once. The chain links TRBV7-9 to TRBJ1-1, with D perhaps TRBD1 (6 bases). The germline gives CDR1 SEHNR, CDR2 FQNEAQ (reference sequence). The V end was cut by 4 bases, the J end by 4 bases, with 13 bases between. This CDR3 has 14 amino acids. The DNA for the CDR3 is TGTGCCAGCAGCTCGTTTCGGGGGCGCACTGAAGCTTTCTTT. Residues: CASSSFRGRTEAFF.

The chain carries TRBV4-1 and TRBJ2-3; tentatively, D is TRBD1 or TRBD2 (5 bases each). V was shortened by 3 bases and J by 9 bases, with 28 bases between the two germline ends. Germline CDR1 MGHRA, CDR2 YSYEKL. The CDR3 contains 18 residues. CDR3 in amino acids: CASSQGVPGPTATLTQYF. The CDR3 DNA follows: TGCGCCAGCAGCCAGGGGGTCCCGGGCCCCACGGCGACTCTCACGCAGTATTTT.

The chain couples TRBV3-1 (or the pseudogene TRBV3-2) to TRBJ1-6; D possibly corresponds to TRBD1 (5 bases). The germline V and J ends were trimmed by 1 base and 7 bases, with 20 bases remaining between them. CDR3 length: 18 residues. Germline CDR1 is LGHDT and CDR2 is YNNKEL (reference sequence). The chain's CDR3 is CASSQAVRVRSRNSPLHF. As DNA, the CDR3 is TGTGCCAGCAGCCAAGCTGTCAGGGTTCGGAGTCGGAATTCACCCCTCCACTTT.

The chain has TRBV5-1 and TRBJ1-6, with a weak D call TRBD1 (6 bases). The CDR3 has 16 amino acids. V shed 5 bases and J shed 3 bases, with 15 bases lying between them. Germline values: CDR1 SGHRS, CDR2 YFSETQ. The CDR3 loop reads CASSRLDSNYNSPLHF. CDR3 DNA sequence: TGCGCCAGCAGTCGCCTGGACAGTAACTATAATTCACCCCTCCACTTT.

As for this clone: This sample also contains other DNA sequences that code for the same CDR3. The CDR3 here is CASSLDRNTEAFF. DNA of the CDR3: TGCGCCAGCAGCTTGGACCGGAACACTGAAGCTTTCTTT. The chain combines TRBV5-1 with TRBJ1-1; D is uncertain. This CDR3 contains 13 residues. Trimming left V 0 bases short and J 1 base short, with 4 bases between. The germline gives CDR1 SGHRS, CDR2 YFSETQ.

The DNA for the CDR3 is TGTGCCAGCTCACCCCCCGGAGGGAGAACACCCGGGGAGCTGTTTTTT. Amino acid sequence: CASSPPGGRTPGELFF. The genes are TRBV18 and TRBJ2-2; tentative D call: TRBD2 (6 bases). CDR1 is KGHSH, CDR2 LQKENI, per germline. This CDR3 spans 16 amino acids. V was clipped by 3 bases and J by 6 bases, with 17 bases between them.

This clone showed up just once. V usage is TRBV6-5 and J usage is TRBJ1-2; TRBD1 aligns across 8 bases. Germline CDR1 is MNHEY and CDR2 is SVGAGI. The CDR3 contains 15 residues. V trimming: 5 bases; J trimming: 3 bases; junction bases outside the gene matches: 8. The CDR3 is CASSTRDRRDYGYTF. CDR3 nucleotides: TGTGCCAGCAGTACACGGGACAGGCGTGACTATGGCTACACCTTC.

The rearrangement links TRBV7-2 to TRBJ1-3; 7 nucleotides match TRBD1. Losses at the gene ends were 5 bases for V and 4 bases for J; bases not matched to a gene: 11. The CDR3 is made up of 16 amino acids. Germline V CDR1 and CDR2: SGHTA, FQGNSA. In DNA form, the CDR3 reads TGTGCCAGCAGCCCTAGACAGGGAGATTTGGGAAACACCATATATTTT. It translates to CASSPRQGDLGNTIYF.

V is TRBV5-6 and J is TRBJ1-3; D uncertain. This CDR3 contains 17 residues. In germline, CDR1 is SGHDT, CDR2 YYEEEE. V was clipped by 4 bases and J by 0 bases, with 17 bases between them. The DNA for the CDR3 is TGTGCCAGCAGCCCCGGCAACCTAAGGAGCTCTGGAAACACCATATATTTT. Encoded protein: CASSPGNLRSSGNTIYF.

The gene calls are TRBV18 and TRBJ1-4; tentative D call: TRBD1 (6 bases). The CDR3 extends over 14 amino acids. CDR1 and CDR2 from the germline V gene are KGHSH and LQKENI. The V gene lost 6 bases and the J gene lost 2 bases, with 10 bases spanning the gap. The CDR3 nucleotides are TGTGCCAGCTCCCGACAGGACACTAATGAAAAACTGTTTTTT. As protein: CASSRQDTNEKLFF.

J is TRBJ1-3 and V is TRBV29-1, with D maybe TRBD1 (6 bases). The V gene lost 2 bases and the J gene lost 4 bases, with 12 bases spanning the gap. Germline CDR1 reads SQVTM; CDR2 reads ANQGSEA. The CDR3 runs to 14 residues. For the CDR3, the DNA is TGCAGCGTTGAAACCTACAGGGAGGGAAACACCATATATTTT. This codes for CSVETYREGNTIYF.

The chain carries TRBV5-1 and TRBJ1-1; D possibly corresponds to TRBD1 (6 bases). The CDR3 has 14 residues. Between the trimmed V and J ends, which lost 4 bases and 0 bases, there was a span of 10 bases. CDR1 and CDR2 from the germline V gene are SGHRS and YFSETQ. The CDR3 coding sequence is TGCGCCAGCAGCGGCACAGGGTTGAACACTGAAGCTTTCTTT. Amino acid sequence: CASSGTGLNTEAFF.

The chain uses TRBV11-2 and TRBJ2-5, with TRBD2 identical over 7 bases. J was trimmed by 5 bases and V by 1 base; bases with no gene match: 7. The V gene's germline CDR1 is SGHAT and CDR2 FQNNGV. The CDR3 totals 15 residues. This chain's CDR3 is CASSLAGGGGETQYF. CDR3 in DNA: TGTGCCAGCAGCTTAGCGGGCGGGGGAGGTGAGACCCAGTACTTC. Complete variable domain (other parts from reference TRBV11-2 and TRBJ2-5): EAGVAQSPRYKIIEKRQSVAFWCNPISGHATLYWYQQILGQGPKLLIQFQNNGVVDDSQLPKDRFSAERLKGVDSTLKIQPAKLEDSAVYLCASSLAGGGGETQYFGPGTRLLVL.